The 22 T cell receptor beta chains below come from one sample, sequenced in a study of Ad26.COV2.S vaccination and SARS-CoV-2 variants. Treatment specified: around 19 received Ad26.COV2.S at low or high dose, single or two shots; about 5 received placebo; per-sample allocation not given. The samples date from day 63 after the first vaccine or placebo injection. The repertoire was sequenced with immunoSEQ multiplex PCR; TCRdb's copy has only in-frame clones and lacks some. The sample carries hundreds of thousands of clones, 85% to 90% recorded once. Specimen: peripheral blood, collected in a trial of Ad26.COV2.S vaccine versus placebo. All receptors come from a person between 18 and 65 years old who received the Ad26.COV2.S COVID-19 vaccine or a placebo.

This chain uses TRBV20-1 with TRBJ2-1, with TRBD2 matching over 8 bases. V gave up 6 bases and J gave up 10 bases; unmatched junction bases: 14. The V gene's germline CDR1 is DFQATT and CDR2 SNEGSKA (reference sequence). This CDR3 spans 14 amino acids. Here the CDR3 reads CSASRRGALREQFF. The CDR3 DNA sequence: TGCAGTGCCAGTCGGCGGGGGGCCCTGAGGGAGCAGTTCTTC.

On this clone: Different DNA sequences within this sample yield the same CDR3. V usage is TRBV29-1 and J usage is TRBJ2-3, with D uncertain. With 4 bases removed from V and 4 bases from J, the gap between germline ends came to 9 bases. Germline loops: CDR1 SQVTM, CDR2 ANQGSEA. CDR3 length: 12 amino acids. CDR3 nucleotides: TGCAGCGTTGTGGGTGGCGCAGATACGCAGTATTTT. Translated: CSVVGGADTQYF.

The V gene is TRBV6-5, the J gene TRBJ1-6; 10 bases line up with TRBD1. CDR3 length equals 13 residues. Germline loops: CDR1 MNHEY, CDR2 SVGAGI. J gave up 7 bases and V 8 bases, and 2 bases lay outside the gene matches. Written as DNA, the CDR3 is TGTGCCAGCGGGGGACAGGGGAATTCACCCCTCCACTTT. It is translated as CASGGQGNSPLHF.

This clone appeared once. V usage is TRBV6-2 or TRBV6-3 and J usage is TRBJ1-5; D gene uncertain. The CDR3 loop spans 17 amino acids. The V gene lost 5 bases and the J gene lost 0 bases, with 17 bases spanning the gap. CDR1 and CDR2 (germline): MNHEY, SVGEGT. CDR3 DNA: TGTGCCAGCAGTAAGACTCCCAGCCTCTATAGCAATCAGCCCCAGCATTTT. Translating gives CASSKTPSLYSNQPQHF.

V and J are TRBV9 and TRBJ1-2, with a weak D call TRBD1 (6 bases). V lost 0 bases to trimming and J lost 3 bases, with 12 bases between them. Germline V CDR1 and CDR2: SGDLS, YYNGEE. This CDR3 has 15 amino acids. CDR3 region: CASSVGFGGHYGYTF. The CDR3 nucleotides are TGTGCCAGCAGCGTAGGTTTTGGGGGGCACTATGGCTACACCTTC.

The chain employs TRBV5-1 and TRBJ2-1, with D hard to call. Deletions cut 5 bases from V and 8 bases from J, with 17 bases between. Germline assignment: CDR1 SGHRS and CDR2 YFSETQ. The length of the CDR3 is 14 residues. CDR3 in DNA: TGCGCCAGCAGTTCCTCTTACTCTACATATGAGCAGTTCTTC. It codes for CASSSSYSTYEQFF.

This chain links TRBV2 with TRBJ1-3; no clear D. Germline V lookup: CDR1 SNHLY, CDR2 FYNNEI. The germline V and J ends were trimmed by 6 bases and 10 bases, with 10 bases remaining between them. This CDR3 has 11 residues. CDR3 sequence (DNA): TGTGCCAGCAGATCCTTTGGGACCATATATTTT. This encodes CASRSFGTIYF.

The V and J genes are TRBV19 and TRBJ2-1; 9 bases line up with TRBD2. The CDR3 is 16 residues long. Germline V gene data show CDR1 as LNHDA and CDR2 as SQIVND (reference sequence). The V gene end was trimmed by 5 bases and the J gene end by 5 bases; junction bases not matched to a gene: 10. The DNA for the CDR3 is TGTGCCAGTAGTTGGGTTGCGGGAGGGCCCGACAATGAGCAGTTCTTC. Its translation is CASSWVAGGPDNEQFF.

This clone was counted a single time. J is TRBJ2-5 and V is TRBV2, with D possibly matching TRBD1 (6 bases). V gave up 5 bases and J gave up 3 bases, with 7 bases separating them. This CDR3 has 12 residues. CDR1 and CDR2 (germline): SNHLY, FYNNEI. For the CDR3, the DNA is TGTGCCAGCAGTTGGACAGAAGAGACCCAGTACTTC. Its protein is CASSWTEETQYF.

Details on this clone: Within the sample, other DNA sequences also encode this same CDR3. The chain combines TRBV7-9 with TRBJ1-1; unclear D gene. Trimming removed 3 bases at V and 2 bases at J, with 4 bases between. CDR1 SEHNR and CDR2 FQNEAQ come from the germline V gene (reference sequence). The CDR3 consists of 12 residues. CDR3 sequence (DNA): TGTGCCAGCAGCTTCCTAAACACTGAAGCTTTCTTT. This codes for CASSFLNTEAFF.

This chain links TRBV29-1 with TRBJ1-1, with D perhaps TRBD1 (6 bases). The CDR3 consists of 13 residues. CDR1 is SQVTM, CDR2 ANQGSEA, per germline. V was trimmed by 6 bases and J by 0 bases, leaving 11 bases between them. Here the CDR3 reads CSVRGVMNTEAFF. The CDR3 region has the DNA TGCAGCGTGAGGGGGGTGATGAACACTGAAGCTTTCTTT. The complete variable domain, with remaining parts taken from reference TRBV29-1 and TRBJ1-1, reads SAVISQKPSRDICQRGTSLTIQCQVDSQVTMMFWYRQQPGQSLTLIATANQGSEATYESGFVIDKFPISRPNLTFSTLTVSNMSPEDSSIYLCSVRGVMNTEAFFGQGTRLTVV.

The chain uses TRBV27 and TRBJ1-2, with D perhaps TRBD1 (6 bases). CDR3 length equals 13 residues. CDR1 is MNHEY, CDR2 SMNVEV, per germline (reference sequence). V was trimmed by 6 bases and J by 4 bases, leaving 12 bases between them. The CDR3 sequence is CASRLTGTYGYTF. The CDR3 DNA follows: TGTGCCAGCAGGCTTACAGGGACCTATGGCTACACCTTC.

The chain is built from TRBV6-5 and TRBJ1-4, with D possibly TRBD1 on 5 matching bases. CDR3 length: 13 residues. Per germline, CDR1 MNHEY and CDR2 SVGAGI. V dropped 5 bases and J dropped 6 bases, with 10 bases sitting between them. CDR3 sequence: CASSKVGDEKLFF. The CDR3 nucleotides are TGTGCCAGCAGTAAGGTGGGGGATGAAAAACTGTTTTTT.

This clone occurred a few times. The chain is built from TRBV7-9 and TRBJ1-4; D is possibly TRBD1 (5 bases). Germline assignment: CDR1 SEHNR and CDR2 FQNEAQ (reference sequence). The length of the CDR3 is 15 residues. V dropped 2 bases and J dropped 7 bases, with 14 bases sitting between them. This CDR3 is CASSLRGREGEKLFF. The CDR3 DNA reads as TGTGCCAGCAGCTTAAGAGGCAGGGAGGGTGAAAAACTGTTTTTT.

This clone was detected only once. The chain combines TRBV7-3 with TRBJ2-2; D remains unclear. CDR1 and CDR2 from the germline V gene are SGHTA and FQGTGA. The V end lost 5 bases, the J end lost 6 bases, and 13 bases lay between the germline ends. The CDR3 spans 14 residues. CDR3 loop: CASSADLTSGELFF. CDR3 in DNA: TGTGCCAGCAGCGCGGACCTTACGTCCGGGGAGCTGTTTTTT.

This clone was seen just once. The rearrangement joins TRBV28 to TRBJ1-6; TRBD1 agrees at 8 bases. The germline gives CDR1 MDHEN, CDR2 SYDVKM. The length of the CDR3 is 14 residues. The J segment lost 9 bases and the V segment lost 6 bases, leaving 7 bases of the junction unmatched. The CDR3 loop is CASRPTGGISPLHF. CDR3 sequence (DNA): TGTGCCAGCAGGCCTACAGGGGGGATTTCACCCCTCCACTTT.

As to this clone: This sample also contains other DNA sequences that code for the same CDR3. The V gene is TRBV6-5, the J gene TRBJ2-3, with 9 nucleotides matching TRBD2. The CDR3 extends over 15 amino acids. J was trimmed by 5 bases and V by 2 bases; bases with no gene match: 5. CDR1 and CDR2 from the germline V gene are MNHEY and SVGAGI. The CDR3 DNA reads TGTGCCAGCAGTTACGTGCGGGGGGGCCGAGATACGCAGTATTTT. Its protein is CASSYVRGGRDTQYF.

The chain recombines TRBV3-1 (or the pseudogene TRBV3-2) with TRBJ1-6, with TRBD1 identical over 10 bases. This CDR3 contains 17 residues. The germline V gene encodes CDR1 LGHDT and CDR2 YNNKEL (reference sequence). Trimming removed 3 bases from V and 7 bases from J; junction bases left unmatched: 9. The CDR3: CASSQGDRGQWNSPLHF. The DNA for the CDR3 is TGTGCCAGCAGCCAGGGAGACAGGGGGCAATGGAATTCACCCCTCCACTTT.

The J gene is TRBJ1-2, the V gene TRBV4-2; D is unclear. CDR3 length: 15 amino acids. Germline lookup yields CDR1 LGHNA and CDR2 YNFKEQ. Trimming took 4 bases from V and 4 from J, leaving 16 bases between them. In DNA form, the CDR3 reads TGTGCCAGCAGCCGGAGCGGCTTGTCGGTCTATGGCTACACCTTC. Encoded protein: CASSRSGLSVYGYTF.

This clone was seen a single time. The chain combines TRBV7-3 with TRBJ1-1, with a possible D match to TRBD1 (5 bases). The V end was cut by 0 bases, the J end by 3 bases, with 11 bases between. The CDR3 has 15 residues. Germline V gene data show CDR1 as SGHTA and CDR2 as FQGTGA. The CDR3 DNA is TGTGCCAGCAGCTTAACCGCTACGGGGCACACTGAAGCTTTCTTT. Translated: CASSLTATGHTEAFF.

The chain joins TRBV6-2 or TRBV6-3 to TRBJ2-7, with TRBD2 as a possible D gene (5 bases). CDR1 is MNHEY, CDR2 SVGEGT, per germline. With 2 bases removed from V and 4 bases from J, the gap between germline ends came to 12 bases. The CDR3 is 14 amino acids. CDR3 in amino acids: CASSYAGERYEQYF. The CDR3 region has the DNA TGTGCCAGCAGTTACGCTGGGGAGAGGTACGAGCAGTACTTC.

This clone has a single count. This chain links TRBV7-9 with TRBJ2-7; D is possibly TRBD1 (6 bases). V was cut by 5 bases and J by 3 bases, with 20 bases left in between. The germline V gene has CDR1 SEHNR and CDR2 FQNEAQ (reference sequence). The CDR3 runs 16 residues. Here the CDR3 reads CASSPRAQGTLYEQYF. The CDR3, as DNA: TGTGCCAGCAGCCCTAGGGCCCAGGGGACCCTCTACGAGCAGTACTTC.